These T cell receptor beta chains were read from a single sample in a study of blood T cell repertoires in COVID-19. Clones were sequenced by immunoSEQ multiplex PCR, and TCRdb holds only the in-frame ones, with some missing. This sample has 200,000 to 250,000 clones, with 86% found just once. Sequencing was performed on peripheral blood. The receptors were sampled from a man older than 75 with acute or convalescent COVID-19. Each CDR3 is given with its conserved first and last residue. The order of the fields is V gene, clone size, J gene, D gene, CDR3 DNA, CDR3 protein. A D gene is named only where the DNA matches it firmly. Only some rows state a clone size, as once, few, many or a class for expanded clones.

TRBV5-4,-,TRBJ2-3,-,TGTGCCAGCAGCCGTACTGGGGGCAACACAGATACGCAGTATTTT,CASSRTGGNTDTQYF
TRBV6-5,-,TRBJ2-5,-,TGTGCCAGCAATCCTACGGGGCAAGAGACCCAGTACTTC,CASNPTGQETQYF
TRBV5-8,-,TRBJ2-7,-,TGTGCCAGCAGCTTGGCCTGGCTAGCGAACGAGCAGTACTTC,CASSLAWLANEQYF
TRBV6-4,-,TRBJ2-1,TRBD2,TGTGCCAGCAGTGTGGAGCGGGGGGGTTCCTACAATGAGCAGTTCTTC,CASSVERGGSYNEQFF
TRBV7-9,-,TRBJ2-2,-,TGTGCCAGCAGCCTCTCAGGGCCCGGGGAGCTGTTTTTT,CASSLSGPGELFF
TRBV4-1,-,TRBJ2-5,TRBD1,TGCGCCAGCAGCCTTCTGACAGGGGGAGAGACCCAGTACTTC,CASSLLTGGETQYF
TRBV2,-,TRBJ1-6,-,TGTGCCAGCATCGAAGAGATTCATTCACCCCTCCACTTT,CASIEEIHSPLHF
TRBV29-1,-,TRBJ2-7,-,TGCAGCGTTGGAAAGGACTCGTGGGAGCAGTACTTC,CSVGKDSWEQYF
TRBV5-1,-,TRBJ2-1,TRBD1,TGCGCCAGCAAAGAGACAGGGGATTGGAATGAGCAGTTCTTC,CASKETGDWNEQFF
TRBV28,-,TRBJ2-3,TRBD1,TGTGCCAGCAGTTTGACAGGGCTAAGCACAGATACGCAGTATTTT,CASSLTGLSTDTQYF
TRBV28,few,TRBJ1-1,-,TGTGCCAGCAGTTTTAACGGAGTGAACACTGAAGCTTTCTTT,CASSFNGVNTEAFF
TRBV5-1,-,TRBJ1-3,-,TGCGCCAGCAGCTTGGGTAGCATATTATCTGGAAACACCATATATTTT,CASSLGSILSGNTIYF
TRBV24-1,-,TRBJ2-3,TRBD2,TGTGCCACCAGTGACCCTGAGCTAGCGGGGGCAGATACGCAGTATTTT,CATSDPELAGADTQYF
TRBV28,once,TRBJ1-4,TRBD1,TGTGCCAGCAGGGAGGGGGGACAGGGTGATGAAAAACTGTTTTTT,CASREGGQGDEKLFF
TRBV3-1/TRBV3-2,-,TRBJ1-6,TRBD1,TGTGCCAGCAGCCCGAAGAGAGGGGGCAGAGGTTCACCCCTCCACTTT,CASSPKRGGRGSPLHF
TRBV7-6,-,TRBJ1-5,TRBD1,TGTGCCAGCAGCCGGGACAGGGGACGCAATCAGCCCCAGCATTTT,CASSRDRGRNQPQHF
TRBV7-8,-,TRBJ2-5,TRBD2,TGTGCCAGCAGCTTGGGACCGGGACTAGCGGGAGAAGAGACCCAGTACTTC,CASSLGPGLAGEETQYF
TRBV5-1,few,TRBJ1-3,-,TGCGCCAGCAGCTTAGGCACAGCTGGAAACACCATATATTTT,CASSLGTAGNTIYF
TRBV5-1,-,TRBJ1-1,TRBD1,TGCGCCAGCAGCCAGGGACAGTTGAACACTGAAGCTTTCTTT,CASSQGQLNTEAFF
TRBV5-3,-,TRBJ1-3,-,TGTGCCAGAAGCTTGCCCTGGGACAAACCCTCTGGAAACACCATATATTTT,CARSLPWDKPSGNTIYF
TRBV4-2,few,TRBJ1-3,-,TGTGCCAGCAGCCAAAGGCGATTTACAGGGTACTCTGGAAACACCATATATTTT,CASSQRRFTGYSGNTIYF
TRBV4-3,once,TRBJ1-2,-,TGCGCCAGCAGCCAAGATGTTACTTACAACTATGGCTACACCTTC,CASSQDVTYNYGYTF
TRBV5-1,-,TRBJ2-3,TRBD2,TGCGCCAGCAGCGCGGGACTAGCGGGGAGCACAGATACGCAGTATTTT,CASSAGLAGSTDTQYF
TRBV20-1,-,TRBJ1-5,-,TGCAGTGCTAGTATTCCTCCCCTGACGGATCCGGAGGGTCAGCCCCAGCATTTT,CSASIPPLTDPEGQPQHF
TRBV11-2,-,TRBJ2-3,TRBD2,TGTGCCAGCAGCCTGGAGCGGGGGGGCACAGATACGCAGTATTTT,CASSLERGGTDTQYF
TRBV9,-,TRBJ1-2,-,TGTGCCAGCAGCCCATGGGACGGAGGGGACTACACCTTC,CASSPWDGGDYTF
TRBV2,-,TRBJ2-2,TRBD1,TGTGCCAGCAAACGAAGGGGGACAGGTGACACCGGGGAGCTGTTTTTT,CASKRRGTGDTGELFF
TRBV5-1,-,TRBJ1-1,TRBD1,TGCGCCAGCAGCTCGGCCCAGGGGGATGGGACTGAAGCTTTCTTT,CASSSAQGDGTEAFF
TRBV12-3/TRBV12-4,-,TRBJ2-1,-,TGTGCCAGCAGTTTGTCTTCTCACAATGAGCAGTTCTTC,CASSLSSHNEQFF
TRBV5-1,-,TRBJ1-1,-,TGCGCCAGCAGCTCTGGAGGGGCGAACACTGAAGCTTTCTTT,CASSSGGANTEAFF
TRBV6-5,-,TRBJ2-1,TRBD2,TGTGCCAGCAGTTACTCGGCGGGGGGGGCCACGAGTGAGCAGTTCTTC,CASSYSAGGATSEQFF
TRBV27,-,TRBJ1-6,TRBD1,TGTGCCAGCAGTTTATCAAGGGGGCCGGGAAGGGGATCACCCCTCCACTTT,CASSLSRGPGRGSPLHF
TRBV5-1,-,TRBJ2-7,TRBD1,TGCGCCAGCAGCAATGACAGGGGAAGGGGCTACGAGCAGTACTTC,CASSNDRGRGYEQYF
TRBV3-1/TRBV3-2,-,TRBJ2-2,TRBD2,TGTGCCAGCAGCCAAACGGGACTAGCTCTACGACATGGGGAGCTGTTTTTT,CASSQTGLALRHGELFF
TRBV10-1,few,TRBJ1-5,-,TGCGCCAGCAGTGATCTGGGGATGAGGGATCAGCCCCAGCATTTT,CASSDLGMRDQPQHF
TRBV6-5,-,TRBJ1-2,-,TGTGCCAGCAGTTCCCAATCTATCTATGGCTACACCTTC,CASSSQSIYGYTF
TRBV7-2,-,TRBJ1-1,TRBD1,TGTGCCAGCAGCTTAGAGGGACAGGGTGTCACTGAAGCTTTCTTT,CASSLEGQGVTEAFF
TRBV28,-,TRBJ2-3,-,TGTGCCAGCAGTTTGCCCCGAGGAGATACGCAGTATTTT,CASSLPRGDTQYF
TRBV5-6,-,TRBJ1-2,-,TGTGCCAGCAGCTTGGACACCACTAACTATGGCTACACCTTC,CASSLDTTNYGYTF
TRBV28,-,TRBJ2-3,-,TGTGCCAGCCTAGAACCTGGCACAGATACGCAGTATTTT,CASLEPGTDTQYF
TRBV7-2,-,TRBJ1-2,-,TGTGCCAGCAGCTCGGTTCAGGGGATAGACGGCTACACCTTC,CASSSVQGIDGYTF
TRBV28,-,TRBJ1-1,-,TGTGCCGTGACAGGCCCTAACACTGAAGCTTTCTTT,CAVTGPNTEAFF
TRBV2,-,TRBJ2-7,TRBD1,TGTGCCAGCACCCGGACAGGCCACGAGCAGTACTTC,CASTRTGHEQYF
TRBV3-1/TRBV3-2,-,TRBJ1-4,-,TGTGCCAGCAGCCAAGAGGCGGTGGAGGGCGAAAAACTGTTTTTT,CASSQEAVEGEKLFF
TRBV19,-,TRBJ2-7,TRBD2,TGTGCCAGTAGTATCGCGGCTAGCGGGAGCGGACCGGGCTACGAGCAGTACTTC,CASSIAASGSGPGYEQYF
TRBV28,-,TRBJ1-6,TRBD1,TGTGCCAGCAGGACCGGGACAGGGAGATATTCACCCCTCCACTTT,CASRTGTGRYSPLHF
TRBV3-1/TRBV3-2,-,TRBJ1-5,TRBD1,TGTGCCAGCAGCCAAGGTCCAGGGGGCGCTTGGGGGAGCAATCAGCCCCAGCATTTT,CASSQGPGGAWGSNQPQHF
TRBV28,-,TRBJ2-1,TRBD2,TGTGCCAGCAGTAGGCCTCGGCGGGGGACTAGCGGGAGCAGGTCCTACAATGAGCAGTTCTTC,CASSRPRRGTSGSRSYNEQFF
TRBV7-7,-,TRBJ2-5,TRBD2,TGTGCTAGCAGCTTAGCCCCTTTGGGGGGGGGAACCTCCCAAAAGCCCCAGTACTTC,CASSLAPLGGGTSQKPQYF
TRBV6-4,-,TRBJ1-2,-,TGTGCCAGCAGAGCACAGGAGATAGCTAACTATGGCTACACCTTC,CASRAQEIANYGYTF
TRBV7-9,-,TRBJ1-2,-,TGTGCCAGCAGCGAGAGACAGAAGGTGAATGGCTACACCTTC,CASSERQKVNGYTF
TRBV28,-,TRBJ1-5,-,TGTGCCAGCAGCGGGGGTGTCAATCAGCCCCAGCATTTT,CASSGGVNQPQHF
TRBV28,-,TRBJ1-5,-,TGTGCCAGCCGAACCCCTAATGGGGCGGGAGATCAGCCCCAGCATTTT,CASRTPNGAGDQPQHF